This TCR beta chain comes out of a study of blood T cell repertoires in COVID-19. Whole-study context: Acute and convalescent COVID-19 samples came from the United States, Italy and Spain. From T cells, B-cell-depleted T cells, or PBMCs came the material, which was cDNA or gDNA.

As handled by the study authors: Reference gene primer amplification yielded estimated nucleated cell counts. TCRdb keeps only in-frame clones here, not all; method: immunoSEQ multiplex PCR. That table is the source of V, J and clone size, and D and trimming were worked out from the DNA. This table holds 160,000 or so clones, around 82% found once. Deletions cut 5 bases from V and 3 bases from J, with 11 bases between. The CDR3 extends over 14 amino acids. CDR1 LGHDT and CDR2 YNNKEL come from the germline V gene (reference sequence). The rearrangement joins TRBV3-1 (or the pseudogene TRBV3-2) to TRBJ2-1, with no clear D. Sequencing was performed on peripheral blood. The sequence was obtained from a man between 60 and 75 years old with active or convalescent COVID-19. This CDR3 is CASSTRRFYNEQFF. The CDR3 nucleotides are TGTGCCAGCAGCACTCGGCGGTTCTACAATGAGCAGTTCTTC.